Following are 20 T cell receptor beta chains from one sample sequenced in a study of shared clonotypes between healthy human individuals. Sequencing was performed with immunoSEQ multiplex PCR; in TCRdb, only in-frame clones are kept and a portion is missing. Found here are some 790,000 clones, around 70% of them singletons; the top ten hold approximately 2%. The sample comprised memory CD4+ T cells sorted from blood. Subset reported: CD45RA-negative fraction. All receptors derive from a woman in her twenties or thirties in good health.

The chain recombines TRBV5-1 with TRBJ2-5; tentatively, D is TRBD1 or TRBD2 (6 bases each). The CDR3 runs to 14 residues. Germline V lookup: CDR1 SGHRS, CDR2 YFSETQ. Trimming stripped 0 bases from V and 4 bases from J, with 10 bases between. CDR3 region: CASSLDGGAETQYF. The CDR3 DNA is TGCGCCAGCAGCTTGGACGGGGGCGCAGAGACCCAGTACTTC.

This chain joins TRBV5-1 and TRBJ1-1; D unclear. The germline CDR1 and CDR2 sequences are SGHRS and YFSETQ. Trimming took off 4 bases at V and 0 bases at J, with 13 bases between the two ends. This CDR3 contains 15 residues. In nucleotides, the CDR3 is TGCGCCAGCAGCATGACGGGTGACATGAACACTGAAGCTTTCTTT. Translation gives CASSMTGDMNTEAFF.

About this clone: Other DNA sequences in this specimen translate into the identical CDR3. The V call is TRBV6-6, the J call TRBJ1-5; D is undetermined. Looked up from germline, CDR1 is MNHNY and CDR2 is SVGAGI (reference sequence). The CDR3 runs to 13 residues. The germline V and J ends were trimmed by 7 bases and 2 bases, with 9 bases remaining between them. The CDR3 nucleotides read TGTGCCAGCACCCTCGGGGGCAATCAGCCCCAGCATTTT. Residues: CASTLGGNQPQHF.

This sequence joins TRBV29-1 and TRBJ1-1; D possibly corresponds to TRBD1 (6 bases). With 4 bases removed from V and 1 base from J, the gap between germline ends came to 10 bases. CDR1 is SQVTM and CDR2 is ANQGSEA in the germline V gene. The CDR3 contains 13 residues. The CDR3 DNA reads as TGCAGCGTTGTTCCGGGGGCGAACACTGAAGCTTTCTTT. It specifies CSVVPGANTEAFF.

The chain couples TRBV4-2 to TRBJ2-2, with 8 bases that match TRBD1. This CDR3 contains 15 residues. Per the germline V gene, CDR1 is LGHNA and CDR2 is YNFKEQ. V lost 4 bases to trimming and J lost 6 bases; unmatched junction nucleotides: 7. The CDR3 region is CASSRETGGSGELFF. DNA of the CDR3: TGTGCCAGCAGCCGAGAAACAGGGGGTTCCGGGGAGCTGTTTTTT.

The CDR3 sequence is CASSESLGQANHEQYF. The CDR3 nucleotides are TGTGCCAGCAGTGAGTCCCTTGGACAGGCAAACCACGAGCAGTACTTC. The chain recombines TRBV6-1 with TRBJ2-7; 7 bases line up with TRBD1. CDR1 and CDR2 (germline): MNHNS, SASEGT. The CDR3 runs to 16 residues. V lost 3 bases to trimming and J lost 5 bases; unmatched junction nucleotides: 13.

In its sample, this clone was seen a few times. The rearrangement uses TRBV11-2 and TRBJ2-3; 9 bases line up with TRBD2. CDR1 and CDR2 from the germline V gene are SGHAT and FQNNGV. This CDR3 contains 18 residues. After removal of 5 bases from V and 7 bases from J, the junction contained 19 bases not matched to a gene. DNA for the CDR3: TGTGCCAGCAGCCCGGTGGGTGCTAGCGGGAACGAGTGGAATACGCAGTATTTT. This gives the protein CASSPVGASGNEWNTQYF.

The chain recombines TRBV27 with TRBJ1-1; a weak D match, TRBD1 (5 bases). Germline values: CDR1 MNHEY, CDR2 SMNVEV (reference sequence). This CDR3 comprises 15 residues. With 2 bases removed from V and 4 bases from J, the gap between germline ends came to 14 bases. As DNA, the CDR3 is TGTGCCAGCAGTTTAATTTCGACAGCTGGCACTGAAGCTTTCTTT. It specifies CASSLISTAGTEAFF.

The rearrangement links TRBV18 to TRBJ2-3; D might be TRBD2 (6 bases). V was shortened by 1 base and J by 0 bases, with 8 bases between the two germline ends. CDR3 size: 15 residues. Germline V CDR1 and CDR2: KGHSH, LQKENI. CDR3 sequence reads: CASSPQRESTDTQYF. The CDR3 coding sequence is TGTGCCAGCTCACCACAACGGGAGAGCACAGATACGCAGTATTTT.

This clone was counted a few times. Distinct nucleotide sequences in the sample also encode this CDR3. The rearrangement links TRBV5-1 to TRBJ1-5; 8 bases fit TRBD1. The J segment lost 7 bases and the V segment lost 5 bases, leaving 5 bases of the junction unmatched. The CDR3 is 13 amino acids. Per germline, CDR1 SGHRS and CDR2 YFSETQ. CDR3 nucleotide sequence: TGCGCCAGCAGGGACAGGGAGGACCAGCCCCAGCATTTT. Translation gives CASRDREDQPQHF.

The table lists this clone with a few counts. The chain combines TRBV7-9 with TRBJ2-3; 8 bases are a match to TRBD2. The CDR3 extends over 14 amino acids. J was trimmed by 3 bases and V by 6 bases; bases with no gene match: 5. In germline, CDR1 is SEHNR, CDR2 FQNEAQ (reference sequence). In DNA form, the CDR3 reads TGTGCCAGCAGTAAAAGCGGGGGAACAGATACGCAGTATTTT. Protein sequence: CASSKSGGTDTQYF. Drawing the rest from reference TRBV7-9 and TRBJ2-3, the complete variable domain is DTGVSQNPRHKITKRGQNVTFRCDPISEHNRLYWYRQTLGQGPEFLTYFQNEAQLEKSRLLSDRFSAERPKGSFSTLEIQRTEQGDSAMYLCASSKSGGTDTQYFGPGTRLTVL.

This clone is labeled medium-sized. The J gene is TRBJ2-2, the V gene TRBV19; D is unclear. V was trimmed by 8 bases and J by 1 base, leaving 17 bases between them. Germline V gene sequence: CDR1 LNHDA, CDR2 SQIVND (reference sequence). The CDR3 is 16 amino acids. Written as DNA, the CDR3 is TGTGCCAGTGTCTACTCCCTCACACTGAACACCGGGGAGCTGTTTTTT. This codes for CASVYSLTLNTGELFF.

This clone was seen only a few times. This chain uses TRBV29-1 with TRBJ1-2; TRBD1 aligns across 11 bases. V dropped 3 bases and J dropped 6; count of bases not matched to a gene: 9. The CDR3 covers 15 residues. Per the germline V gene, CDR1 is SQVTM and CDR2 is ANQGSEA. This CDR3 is CSVDRRGTGGDGYTF. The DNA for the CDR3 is TGCAGCGTTGATAGGCGGGGGACAGGGGGAGATGGCTACACCTTC.

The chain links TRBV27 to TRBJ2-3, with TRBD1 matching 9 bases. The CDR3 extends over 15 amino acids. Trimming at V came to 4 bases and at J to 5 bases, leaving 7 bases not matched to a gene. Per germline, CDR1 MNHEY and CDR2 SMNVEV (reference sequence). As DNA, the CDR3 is TGTGCCAGCAGTTCACTCCGGGACAGGGTAGATACGCAGTATTTT. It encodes CASSSLRDRVDTQYF.

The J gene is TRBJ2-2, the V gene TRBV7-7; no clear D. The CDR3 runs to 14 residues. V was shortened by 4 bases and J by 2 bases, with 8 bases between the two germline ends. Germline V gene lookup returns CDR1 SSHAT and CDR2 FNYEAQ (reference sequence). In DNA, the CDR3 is TGTGCCAGCAGCTCCAGCTTAAACACCGGGGAGCTGTTTTTT. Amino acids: CASSSSLNTGELFF.

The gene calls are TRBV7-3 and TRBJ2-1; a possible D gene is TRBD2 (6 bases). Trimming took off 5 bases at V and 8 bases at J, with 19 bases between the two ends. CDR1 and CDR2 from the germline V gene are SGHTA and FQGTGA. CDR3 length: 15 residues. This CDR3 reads CASSTSGPSIYEQFF. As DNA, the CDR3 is TGTGCCAGCAGCACAAGCGGGCCATCCATCTATGAGCAGTTCTTC. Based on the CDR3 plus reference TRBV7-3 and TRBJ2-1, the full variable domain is GAGVSQTPSNKVTEKGKYVELRCDPISGHTALYWYRQSLGQGPEFLIYFQGTGAADDSGLPNDRFFAVRPEGSVSTLKIQRTERGDSAVYLCASSTSGPSIYEQFFGPGTRLTVL.

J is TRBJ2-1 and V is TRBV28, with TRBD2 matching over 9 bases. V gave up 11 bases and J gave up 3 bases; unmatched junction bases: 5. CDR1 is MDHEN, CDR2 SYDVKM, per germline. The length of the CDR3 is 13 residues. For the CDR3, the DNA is TGTGCCGCGGGAGGGCGACTCTACAATGAGCAGTTCTTC. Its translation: CAAGGRLYNEQFF.

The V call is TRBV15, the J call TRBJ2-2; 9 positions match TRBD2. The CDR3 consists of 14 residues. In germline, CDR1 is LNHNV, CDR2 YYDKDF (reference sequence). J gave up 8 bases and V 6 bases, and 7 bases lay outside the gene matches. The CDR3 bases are TGTGCCACCAGGGTTAGCGGGAGATCGGGGGAGCTGTTTTTT. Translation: CATRVSGRSGELFF.

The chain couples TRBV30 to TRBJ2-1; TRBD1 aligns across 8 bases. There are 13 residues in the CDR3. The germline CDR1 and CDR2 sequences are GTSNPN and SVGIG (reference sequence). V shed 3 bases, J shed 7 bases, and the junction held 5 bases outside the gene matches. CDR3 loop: CAWRLTGVNEQFF. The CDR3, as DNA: TGTGCCTGGAGGTTGACAGGGGTTAATGAGCAGTTCTTC.

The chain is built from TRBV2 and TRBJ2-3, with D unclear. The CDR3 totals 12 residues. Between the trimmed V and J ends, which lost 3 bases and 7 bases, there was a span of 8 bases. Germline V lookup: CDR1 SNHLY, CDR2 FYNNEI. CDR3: CASSEGGYTQYF. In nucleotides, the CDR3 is TGTGCCAGCAGTGAGGGCGGATATACGCAGTATTTT.